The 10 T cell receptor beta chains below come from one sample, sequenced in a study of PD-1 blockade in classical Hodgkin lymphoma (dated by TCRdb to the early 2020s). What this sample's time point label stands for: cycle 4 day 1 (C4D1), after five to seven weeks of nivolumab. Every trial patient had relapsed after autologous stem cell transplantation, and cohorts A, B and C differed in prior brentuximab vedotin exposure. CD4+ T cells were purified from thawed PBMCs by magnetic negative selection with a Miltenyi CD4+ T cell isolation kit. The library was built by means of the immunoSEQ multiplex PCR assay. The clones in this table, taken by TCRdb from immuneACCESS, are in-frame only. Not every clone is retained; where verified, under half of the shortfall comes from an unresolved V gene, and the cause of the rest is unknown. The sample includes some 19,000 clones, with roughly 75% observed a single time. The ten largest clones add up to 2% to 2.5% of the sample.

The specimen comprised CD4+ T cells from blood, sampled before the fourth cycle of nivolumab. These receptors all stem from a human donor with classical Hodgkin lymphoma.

The CDR3 loop reads CASSELGSYNSPLHF. The CDR3 coding sequence is TGTGCCAGCAGTGAATTGGGCTCCTATAATTCACCCCTCCACTTT. This chain links TRBV2 with TRBJ1-6, with D uncertain. CDR3 size: 15 residues. V lost 2 bases and J lost 0, with 5 bases in between. CDR1 and CDR2 (germline): SNHLY, FYNNEI.

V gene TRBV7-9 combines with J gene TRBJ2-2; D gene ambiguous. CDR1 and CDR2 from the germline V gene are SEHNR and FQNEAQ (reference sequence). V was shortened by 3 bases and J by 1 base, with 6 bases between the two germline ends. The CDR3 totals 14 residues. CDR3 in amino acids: CASSFLENTGELFF. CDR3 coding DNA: TGTGCCAGCAGCTTCCTAGAGAACACCGGGGAGCTGTTTTTT.

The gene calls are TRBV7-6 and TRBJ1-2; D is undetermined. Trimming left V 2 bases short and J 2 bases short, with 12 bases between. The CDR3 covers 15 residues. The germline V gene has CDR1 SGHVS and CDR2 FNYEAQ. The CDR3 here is CASSLTDGGNYGYTF. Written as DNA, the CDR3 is TGTGCCAGCAGCTTAACGGACGGCGGAAACTATGGCTACACCTTC.

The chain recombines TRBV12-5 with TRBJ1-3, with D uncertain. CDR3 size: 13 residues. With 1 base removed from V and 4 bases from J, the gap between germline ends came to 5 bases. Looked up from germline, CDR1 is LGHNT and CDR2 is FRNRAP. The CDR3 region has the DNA TGTGCTAGTGGTTTGGGGCAGGGAAACACCATATATTTT. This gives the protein CASGLGQGNTIYF.

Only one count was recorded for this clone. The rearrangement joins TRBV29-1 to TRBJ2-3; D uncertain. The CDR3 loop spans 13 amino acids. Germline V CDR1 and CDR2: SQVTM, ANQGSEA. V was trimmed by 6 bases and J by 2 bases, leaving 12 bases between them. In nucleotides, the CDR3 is TGCAGCGTCCATCACAGTCCCACAGATACGCAGTATTTT. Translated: CSVHHSPTDTQYF.

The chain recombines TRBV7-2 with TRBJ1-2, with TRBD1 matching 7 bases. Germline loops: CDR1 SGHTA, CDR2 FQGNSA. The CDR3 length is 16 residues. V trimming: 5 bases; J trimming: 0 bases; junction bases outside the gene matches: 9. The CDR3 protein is CASSQPGQQSNYGYTF. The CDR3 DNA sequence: TGTGCCAGCAGCCAACCGGGACAGCAATCTAACTATGGCTACACCTTC.

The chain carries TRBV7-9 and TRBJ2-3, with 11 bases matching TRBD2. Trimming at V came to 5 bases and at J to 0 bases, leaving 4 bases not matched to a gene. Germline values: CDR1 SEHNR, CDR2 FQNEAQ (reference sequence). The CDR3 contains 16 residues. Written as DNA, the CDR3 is TGTGCCAGCAGCCGGGGGACTAGCGGAAGCACAGATACGCAGTATTTT. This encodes CASSRGTSGSTDTQYF.

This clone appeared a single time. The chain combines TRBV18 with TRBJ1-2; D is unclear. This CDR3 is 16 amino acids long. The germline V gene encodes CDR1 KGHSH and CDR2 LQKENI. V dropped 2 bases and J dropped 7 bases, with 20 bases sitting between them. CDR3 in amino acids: CASSPGTDPRKFGYTF. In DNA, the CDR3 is TGTGCCAGCTCACCAGGTACAGACCCTCGGAAATTTGGCTACACCTTC.

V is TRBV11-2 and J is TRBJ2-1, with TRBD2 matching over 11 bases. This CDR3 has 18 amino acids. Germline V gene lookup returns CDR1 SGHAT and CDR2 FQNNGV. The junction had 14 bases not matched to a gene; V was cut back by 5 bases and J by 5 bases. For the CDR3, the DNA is TGTGCCAGCAGCCTGCGCACTAAGACTAGCGGGGAGAACAATGAGCAGTTCTTC. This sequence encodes CASSLRTKTSGENNEQFF.

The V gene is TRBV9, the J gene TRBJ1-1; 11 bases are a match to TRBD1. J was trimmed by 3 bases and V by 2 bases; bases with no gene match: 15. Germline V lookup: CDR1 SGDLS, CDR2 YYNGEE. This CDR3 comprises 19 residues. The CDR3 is CASSVPPGTGGRGDTEAFF. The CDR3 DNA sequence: TGTGCCAGCAGCGTTCCCCCTGGGACAGGGGGGCGGGGGGACACTGAAGCTTTCTTT.